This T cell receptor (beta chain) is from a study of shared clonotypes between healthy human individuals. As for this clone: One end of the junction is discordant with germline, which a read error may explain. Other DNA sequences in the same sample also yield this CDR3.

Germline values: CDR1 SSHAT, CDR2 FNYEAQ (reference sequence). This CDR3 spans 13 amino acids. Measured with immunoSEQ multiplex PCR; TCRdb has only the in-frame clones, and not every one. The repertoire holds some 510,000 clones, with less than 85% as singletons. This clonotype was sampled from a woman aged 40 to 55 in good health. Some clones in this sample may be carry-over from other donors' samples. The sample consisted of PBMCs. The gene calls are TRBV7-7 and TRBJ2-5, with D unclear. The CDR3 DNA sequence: TGTGCTAGCAGCTTAGGGCTACAAGAGACCCAGTACTTC. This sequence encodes CASSLGLQETQYF.